These 27 T cell receptor beta chains were all obtained from the same sample, sequenced in a study of blood T cell repertoires in COVID-19. Data came from immunoSEQ multiplex PCR; TCRdb stores just in-frame clones and leaves some out. The repertoire holds 70,000 to 95,000 clones, approximately 88% seen once, with under 6.5% in the top ten. The sequenced sample was peripheral blood. The receptors were sampled from a man aged 50 to 60 with active COVID-19.

This clone has only one observation. The chain recombines TRBV7-9 with TRBJ2-2; TRBD1 matches at 9 bases. The CDR3 extends over 15 amino acids. The germline V gene has CDR1 SEHNR and CDR2 FQNEAQ (reference sequence). V gave up 5 bases and J gave up 7 bases; unmatched junction bases: 8. Written as DNA, the CDR3 is TGTGCCAGCAGCCCCTTACAGGGGGCGGGCGGGGAGCTGTTTTTT. Translation gives CASSPLQGAGGELFF.

This sequence joins TRBV4-3 and TRBJ2-5; 7 positions agree with TRBD2. J lost 1 base, V lost 4 bases, and 6 bases had no gene match. Germline assignment: CDR1 LGHNA and CDR2 YSLEER. This CDR3 region has 15 residues. The CDR3 loop is CASSPGGWGQETQYF. CDR3 coding DNA: TGCGCCAGCAGCCCCGGGGGGTGGGGCCAAGAGACCCAGTACTTC.

The chain links TRBV5-1 to TRBJ2-7; the D is unclear. The CDR3 is 14 amino acids. V lost 2 bases to trimming and J lost 0 bases, with 9 bases between them. Per germline, CDR1 SGHRS and CDR2 YFSETQ. In DNA form, the CDR3 reads TGCGCCAGCAGCTTAAGCCCCCCCTCCTACGAGCAGTACTTC. Amino acids: CASSLSPPSYEQYF. The variable domain in full, with the rest retrieved from reference TRBV5-1 and TRBJ2-7, is KAGVTQTPRYLIKTRGQQVTLSCSPISGHRSVSWYQQTPGQGLQFLFEYFSETQRNKGNFPGRFSGRQFSNSRSEMNVSTLELGDSALYLCASSLSPPSYEQYFGPGTRLTVT.

The chain combines TRBV5-5 with TRBJ1-6, with 8 bases identical to TRBD1. Unmatched junction bases numbered 13, after V lost 4 bases and J lost 7 bases. CDR3 length equals 17 residues. Germline V gene data show CDR1 as SGHKS and CDR2 as YYEKEE (reference sequence). CDR3 in DNA: TGTGCCAGCAGCCGTGACAGGGGCTCGCTCAGGAATTCACCCCTCCACTTT. This translates into CASSRDRGSLRNSPLHF.

This rearrangement joins TRBV5-1 to TRBJ2-6; D possibly corresponds to TRBD1 (7 bases). The CDR3 loop spans 15 amino acids. CDR1 and CDR2 from the germline V gene are SGHRS and YFSETQ. V lost 3 bases and J lost 2, with 9 bases in between. CDR3 DNA: TGCGCCAGCAGCTCAGGGGGGACTGGGGCCAACGTCCTGACTTTC. It encodes CASSSGGTGANVLTF. Looking up the rest from reference TRBV5-1 and TRBJ2-6 gives the full variable domain: KAGVTQTPRYLIKTRGQQVTLSCSPISGHRSVSWYQQTPGQGLQFLFEYFSETQRNKGNFPGRFSGRQFSNSRSEMNVSTLELGDSALYLCASSSGGTGANVLTFGAGSRLTVL.

V is TRBV6-5 and J is TRBJ1-1; a weak D match, TRBD1 (5 bases). Trimming removed 6 bases at V and 5 bases at J, with 13 bases between. This CDR3 spans 13 amino acids. Germline assignment: CDR1 MNHEY and CDR2 SVGAGI. CDR3 sequence (DNA): TGTGCCAGCAGGCTGGCAGGGAAGACTGAAGCTTTCTTT. It specifies CASRLAGKTEAFF.

The chain uses TRBV30 and TRBJ2-7; 7 positions match TRBD2. The CDR3 contains 12 residues. From germline, CDR1 is GTSNPN and CDR2 SVGIG (reference sequence). V lost 4 bases and J lost 7; bases outside the gene matches: 7. The DNA for the CDR3 is TGTGCCTGGACTCGGGAGGTAGGTGAGCAGTACTTC. Translated: CAWTREVGEQYF. Combining the CDR3 with reference TRBV30 and TRBJ2-7 gives the whole variable domain SQTIHQWPATLVQPVGSPLSLECTVEGTSNPNLYWYRQAAGRGLQLLFYSVGIGQISSEVPQNLSASRPQDRQFILSSKKLLLSDSGFYLCAWTREVGEQYFGPGTRLTVT.

The chain carries TRBV27 and TRBJ2-7, with 7 bases matching TRBD1. This CDR3 spans 14 amino acids. J gave up 1 base and V 6 bases, and 6 bases lay outside the gene matches. CDR1 MNHEY and CDR2 SMNVEV come from the germline V gene (reference sequence). This CDR3 is CASRSGTVSYEQYF. In DNA form, the CDR3 reads TGTGCCAGCAGATCCGGGACAGTGTCCTACGAGCAGTACTTC.

The rearrangement uses TRBV15 and TRBJ1-5, with a possible D match to TRBD1 (5 bases). The CDR3 has 15 amino acids. Deletions cut 1 base from V and 0 bases from J, with 7 bases between. The germline gives CDR1 LNHNV, CDR2 YYDKDF (reference sequence). The CDR3 is CATSRGQPSNQPQHF. The CDR3 DNA reads as TGTGCCACCAGCAGAGGACAGCCTAGCAATCAGCCCCAGCATTTT.

As regards this clone: Other DNA sequences within the sample encode an identical CDR3. The CDR3 sequence: CASSVGGGSTDTQYF. CDR3 DNA sequence: TGTGCCAGCAGCGTAGGTGGGGGGAGCACAGATACGCAGTATTTT. V usage is TRBV9 and J usage is TRBJ2-3, with TRBD2 as a possible D gene (6 bases). V was cut by 0 bases and J by 0 bases, with 8 bases left in between. Germline CDR1 SGDLS, CDR2 YYNGEE. This CDR3 is 15 amino acids long.

The J gene is TRBJ1-1, the V gene TRBV2; 7 bases are a match to TRBD1. This CDR3 spans 13 amino acids. Germline V CDR1 and CDR2: SNHLY, FYNNEI. Losses at the gene ends were 6 bases for V and 0 bases for J; bases not matched to a gene: 1. CDR3 DNA: TGTGCCAGCAGGACAGGGTTGAACACTGAAGCTTTCTTT. Its protein is CASRTGLNTEAFF.

The CDR3: CASRAWTGSNQPQHF. CDR3 bases: TGTGCCAGCAGAGCCTGGACAGGGTCCAATCAGCCCCAGCATTTT. This chain connects TRBV6-5 to TRBJ1-5, with 8 bases aligning to TRBD1. J lost 3 bases, V lost 6 bases, and 7 bases had no gene match. The CDR3 consists of 15 residues. Per germline, CDR1 MNHEY and CDR2 SVGAGI.

The chain joins TRBV29-1 to TRBJ2-5; the match to TRBD2 covers 7 bases. Germline CDR1 and CDR2: SQVTM and ANQGSEA. Trimming removed 8 bases from V and 5 bases from J; junction bases left unmatched: 14. CDR3 length: 14 amino acids. CDR3 amino acids: CSSPGQGGMETQYF. The CDR3, as DNA: TGCAGCTCACCCGGGCAGGGAGGGATGGAGACCCAGTACTTC.

The rearrangement uses TRBV13 and TRBJ2-3; TRBD1 agrees at 7 bases. Looked up from germline, CDR1 is PRHDT and CDR2 is FYEKMQ (reference sequence). The CDR3 is 15 residues long. With V trimmed by 2 bases and J by 1 base, 3 bases remained unmatched. The CDR3 nucleotides read TGTGCCAGCAGCTTAAAGGGGGCCGGCACAGATACGCAGTATTTT. Translation gives CASSLKGAGTDTQYF.

V usage is TRBV19 and J usage is TRBJ2-7; 10 bases fit TRBD2. Looked up from germline, CDR1 is LNHDA and CDR2 is SQIVND (reference sequence). The V segment lost 3 bases and the J segment 5 bases; nucleotides outside the gene matches: 10. The CDR3 is made up of 16 amino acids. CDR3 bases: TGTGCCAGTAGTATCGCGGCTAGCGGGAGTCTCCACGAGCAGTACTTC. It specifies CASSIAASGSLHEQYF.

The chain joins TRBV9 to TRBJ2-7; 7 bases are shared with TRBD2. The CDR3 totals 15 residues. Germline CDR1 is SGDLS and CDR2 is YYNGEE. Trimming took 0 bases from V and 0 from J; bases not matched to a gene: 3. The DNA for the CDR3 is TGTGCCAGCAGCGTAGGCGGGAGCAACTCCTACGAGCAGTACTTC. It codes for CASSVGGSNSYEQYF.

V usage is TRBV6-2 or TRBV6-3 and J usage is TRBJ1-2, with a possible D match to TRBD1 (5 bases). In germline, CDR1 is MNHEY, CDR2 SVGEGT. The CDR3 spans 13 residues. V was shortened by 2 bases and J by 3 bases, with 7 bases between the two germline ends. The CDR3: CASSYQTDYGYTF. The CDR3 bases are TGTGCCAGCAGTTACCAGACAGACTATGGCTACACCTTC.

V gene TRBV7-2 combines with J gene TRBJ1-5; D call uncertain. CDR3 length equals 18 residues. CDR1 SGHTA and CDR2 FQGNSA come from the germline V gene. V was cut by 3 bases and J by 2 bases, with 20 bases left in between. CDR3 DNA: TGTGCCAGCAGCTTGGCTCCGGGCCTAGGGAGAGGCAATCAGCCCCAGCATTTT. It codes for CASSLAPGLGRGNQPQHF.

The V gene is TRBV7-2, the J gene TRBJ2-7; perhaps TRBD2 as D (6 bases). Germline values: CDR1 SGHTA, CDR2 FQGNSA. The CDR3 contains 16 residues. Trimming left V 4 bases short and J 0 bases short, with 16 bases between. The CDR3 coding sequence is TGTGCCAGCAGCTCTGCCGGGACTTACACCTCCTACGAGCAGTACTTC. This encodes CASSSAGTYTSYEQYF.

This chain links TRBV7-2 with TRBJ2-5; 10 bases agree with TRBD2. The ends lost 5 bases at V and 5 bases at J; junction bases unmatched: 14. This CDR3 has 17 residues. Germline V gene lookup returns CDR1 SGHTA and CDR2 FQGNSA. This CDR3 reads CASSRRLAGGLGETQYF. In DNA, the CDR3 is TGTGCCAGCAGCCGCCGGTTAGCGGGGGGCCTCGGGGAGACCCAGTACTTC. Full variable domain (outside the CDR3, taken from reference TRBV7-2 and TRBJ2-5): GAGVSQSPSNKVTEKGKDVELRCDPISGHTALYWYRQSLGQGLEFLIYFQGNSAPDKSGLPSDRFSAERTGGSVSTLTIQRTQQEDSAVYLCASSRRLAGGLGETQYFGPGTRLLVL.

The chain recombines TRBV18 with TRBJ1-2, with 10 bases identical to TRBD1. CDR3 length: 14 residues. The germline V gene has CDR1 KGHSH and CDR2 LQKENI. Trimming cost V 0 bases and J 7 bases; bases outside gene matches: 2. CDR3 in amino acids: CASSPPGTGAGYTF. For the CDR3, the DNA is TGTGCCAGCTCACCACCCGGGACAGGGGCTGGCTACACCTTC.

DNA of the CDR3: TGTGCCTGGAGTGTTATCCAGGGAATCTATGGCTACACCTTC. Translation: CAWSVIQGIYGYTF. This chain uses TRBV30 with TRBJ1-2; perhaps TRBD1 as D (5 bases). CDR3 length: 14 amino acids. Germline V gene sequence: CDR1 GTSNPN, CDR2 SVGIG (reference sequence). V lost 0 bases to trimming and J lost 4 bases, with 12 bases between them.

This sequence joins TRBV7-8 and TRBJ1-2; 7 bases align to TRBD1. CDR3 length equals 17 residues. Trimming took 1 base from V and 8 from J; bases not matched to a gene: 16. Germline CDR1 and CDR2: SGHVS and FQNEAQ. In nucleotides, the CDR3 is TGTGCCAGCAGCTTAGAAGCCCCGACAGGGTATTGGGGAGGCTACACCTTC. Its translation is CASSLEAPTGYWGGYTF. Complete variable domain (other parts from reference TRBV7-8 and TRBJ1-2): GAGVSQSPRYKVAKRGQDVALRCDPISGHVSLFWYQQALGQGPEFLTYFQNEAQLDKSGLPSDRFFAERPEGSVSTLKIQRTQQEDSAVYLCASSLEAPTGYWGGYTFGSGTRLTVV.

V and J are TRBV11-2 and TRBJ2-5; a weak D match, TRBD2 (6 bases). This CDR3 comprises 14 residues. CDR1 is SGHAT, CDR2 FQNNGV, per germline. Trimming shortened V by 6 bases and J by 2 bases, and 13 bases separated the two germline ends. The CDR3 protein is CASRPGTSQETQYF. Written as DNA, the CDR3 is TGTGCCAGCAGACCCGGGACTTCGCAAGAGACCCAGTACTTC. The whole variable domain, filled in from reference TRBV11-2 and TRBJ2-5, reads EAGVAQSPRYKIIEKRQSVAFWCNPISGHATLYWYQQILGQGPKLLIQFQNNGVVDDSQLPKDRFSAERLKGVDSTLKIQPAKLEDSAVYLCASRPGTSQETQYFGPGTRLLVL.

The genes are TRBV11-3 and TRBJ2-1, with 7 bases matching TRBD2. V gave up 0 bases and J gave up 7 bases; unmatched junction bases: 3. This CDR3 region has 14 residues. The V gene's germline CDR1 is SGHNT and CDR2 YENEEA. The CDR3 here is CASSLDWGGNEQFF. DNA of the CDR3: TGTGCCAGCAGCTTAGATTGGGGGGGGAATGAGCAGTTCTTC.

The chain employs TRBV5-1 and TRBJ2-3; TRBD1 matches at 7 bases. Looked up from germline, CDR1 is SGHRS and CDR2 is YFSETQ. CDR3 length equals 17 residues. Losses at the gene ends were 3 bases for V and 2 bases for J; bases not matched to a gene: 12. The CDR3, as DNA: TGCGCCAGCAGCTCAACAGAGACAGGGATGCCCACAGATACGCAGTATTTT. Translating gives CASSSTETGMPTDTQYF.

Concerning this clone: The identical CDR3 is also encoded by other nucleotide sequences in the sample. The chain joins TRBV5-4 to TRBJ2-5, with 7 bases identical to TRBD1. Trimming removed 2 bases from V and 3 bases from J; junction bases left unmatched: 4. Germline values: CDR1 SGHNT, CDR2 YYREEE (reference sequence). The CDR3 consists of 14 residues. The CDR3 loop reads CASSLAGGEETQYF. CDR3 coding DNA: TGTGCCAGCAGCTTAGCAGGGGGAGAAGAGACCCAGTACTTC.